This T cell receptor (delta chain) originates from a study of gamma-delta T cells after stem cell transplantation. Sample share makes this clone medium-sized. Other DNA variants within this sample encode the same CDR3. The CDR3 consists of 22 residues. V lost 4 bases, J lost 2 bases, and 16 bases stayed unmatched. Per the germline V gene, CDR1 is TSWWSYY and CDR2 is QGS. TCRdb re-called the RT-PCR reads with CATT. The sample holds approximately 6,500 delta-chain clones, roughly 25% seen once. The sequenced sample was gamma-delta T cells. This sequence joins TRDV1 and TRDJ3; TRDD3 aligns across 11 bases. The TCR comes from a human donor. It is not recorded whose cells these are; they may come from a transplant donor. The chain's CDR3 is CALGALPLKLGDKTWDTRQMFF. The CDR3 region has the DNA TGTGCTCTTGGGGCCCTTCCCCTCAAACTGGGGGATAAAACCTGGGACACCCGACAGATGTTTTTC.